This T cell receptor (beta chain) comes out of a study of cytomegalovirus exposure and HLA in healthy donors. Use of 60 Vbeta and 13 Jbeta primers characterized the PCR. This table comes from immunoSEQ multiplex PCR, and its TCRdb copy is limited to in-frame clones, with some not included. In the table there are approximately 88,000 clones, around 80% of which are singletons. The germline V and J ends were trimmed by 7 bases and 11 bases, with 22 bases remaining between them. Looked up from germline, CDR1 is SGHRS and CDR2 is YFSETQ. This CDR3 comprises 15 residues. Remarks on this clone: Its antigen is unknown.

Notes on the study in general: For most subjects, TCR beta sequences were reported to predict HLA-A and HLA-B alleles with accuracy. Sequencing had likely introduced a cluster of highly shared sequence variants as an artifact.

The receptor's source is a young man in good health and CMV-seropositive. Sequencing input: PBMCs. The chain joins TRBV5-1 to TRBJ1-6, with a tentative D call TRBD1 (6 bases). CDR3 sequence: CASSRGGGTSTPLHF. For the CDR3, the DNA is TGCGCCAGCTCAAGAGGGGGGGGGACATCGACACCCCTCCACTTT. Looking up the rest from reference TRBV5-1 and TRBJ1-6 gives the full variable domain: KAGVTQTPRYLIKTRGQQVTLSCSPISGHRSVSWYQQTPGQGLQFLFEYFSETQRNKGNFPGRFSGRQFSNSRSEMNVSTLELGDSALYLCASSRGGGTSTPLHFGNGTRLTVT.